The 23 T cell receptor beta chains given below trace back to one sample, sequenced in a study of T cell changes during pregnancy in multiple sclerosis. Clones were sequenced by immunoSEQ multiplex PCR, and TCRdb holds only the in-frame ones, with some missing. The table shows 100,000 or so clones, with approximately 92% occurring only once. This specimen was peripheral blood, taken in the first trimester of pregnancy. The origin of the receptors is a female donor with multiple sclerosis, enrolled in a pregnancy study.

The chain links TRBV27 to TRBJ2-7; 10 nucleotides align to TRBD1. Per germline, CDR1 MNHEY and CDR2 SMNVEV (reference sequence). Germline trimming cut 5 bases from V and 2 bases from J; bases unmatched to any gene: 0. The CDR3 spans 13 residues. The CDR3 region is CASSGTGAYEQYF. CDR3 nucleotides: TGTGCCAGCAGTGGGACAGGGGCCTACGAGCAGTACTTC.

The chain links TRBV6-1 to TRBJ1-3; D not resolved. Germline loops: CDR1 MNHNS, CDR2 SASEGT. CDR3 length equals 16 residues. The V end lost 0 bases, the J end lost 2 bases, and 11 bases lay between the germline ends. As DNA, the CDR3 is TGTGCCAGCAGTGAAGCCCTATTGAGGGCTGGAAACACCATATATTTT. Protein sequence: CASSEALLRAGNTIYF.

V usage is TRBV5-1 and J usage is TRBJ1-6; no clear D. CDR1 and CDR2 from the germline V gene are SGHRS and YFSETQ. Trimming removed 0 bases from V and 2 bases from J, with 9 bases in between. CDR3 length: 16 amino acids. The CDR3 DNA follows: TGCGCCAGCAGCTTGGCGGGTCTGCCCTATAATTCACCCCTCCACTTT. This codes for CASSLAGLPYNSPLHF.

The chain links TRBV18 to TRBJ1-5; 9 nucleotides agree with TRBD1. The CDR3 has 15 amino acids. Trimming at V came to 2 bases and at J to 6 bases, leaving 5 bases not matched to a gene. Germline CDR1 KGHSH, CDR2 LQKENI. The CDR3 loop is CASSPDRGSGQPQHF. The CDR3 nucleotides read TGTGCCAGCTCACCAGACAGGGGGTCGGGTCAGCCCCAGCATTTT.

In its sample, this clone was seen a few times. The V call is TRBV30, the J call TRBJ1-5; D remains ambiguous. The V gene lost 7 bases and the J gene lost 2 bases, with 15 bases spanning the gap. The CDR3 sequence is 14 residues long. CDR1 GTSNPN and CDR2 SVGIG come from the germline V gene (reference sequence). The CDR3 region is CAFLVGSGNQPQHF. Written as DNA, the CDR3 is TGTGCCTTCCTTGTAGGGAGCGGCAATCAGCCCCAGCATTTT.

V gene TRBV9 combines with J gene TRBJ2-5, with D possibly TRBD2 on 5 matching bases. Germline V gene sequence: CDR1 SGDLS, CDR2 YYNGEE. The V gene lost 4 bases and the J gene lost 4 bases, with 11 bases spanning the gap. CDR3 length: 13 residues. CDR3 coding DNA: TGTGCCAGCAGCCACGGACGGGGAGAGACCCAGTACTTC. It codes for CASSHGRGETQYF.

V and J are TRBV11-2 and TRBJ2-7; 10 positions agree with TRBD2. CDR3 length equals 15 residues. In germline, CDR1 is SGHAT, CDR2 FQNNGV. J gave up 0 bases and V 6 bases, and 5 bases lay outside the gene matches. The CDR3 reads CASRDSGGHSYEQYF. DNA of the CDR3: TGTGCCAGCAGGGATAGCGGGGGGCACTCCTACGAGCAGTACTTC.

The chain links TRBV11-3 to TRBJ2-1; D uncertain. Germline CDR1 is SGHNT and CDR2 is YENEEA. The ends were cut back, 0 bases at V and 9 bases at J, with 9 bases in the middle. The CDR3 is 13 amino acids. The CDR3 loop is CASSLDYSGEQFF. The CDR3 region has the DNA TGTGCCAGCAGCTTAGACTACTCGGGTGAGCAGTTCTTC.

V is TRBV6-1 and J is TRBJ1-2; no definite D call. The V gene lost 2 bases and the J gene lost 4 bases, with 5 bases spanning the gap. This CDR3 is built from 12 residues. Germline-derived CDR1 and CDR2 are MNHNS and SASEGT. CDR3 DNA: TGTGCCAGCAGTGAACAGGCCTATGGCTACACCTTC. Translated: CASSEQAYGYTF.

This chain joins TRBV18 and TRBJ2-5; TRBD2 agrees at 7 bases. V lost 0 bases, J lost 6 bases, and 1 base stayed unmatched. Germline V gene data show CDR1 as KGHSH and CDR2 as LQKENI. CDR3 length: 13 residues. The CDR3 DNA is TGTGCCAGCTCACCACCGCGGGGGAAGACCCAGTACTTC. This gives the protein CASSPPRGKTQYF.

The chain's CDR3 is CASSFSRFEASSYEQYF. In nucleotides, the CDR3 is TGTGCCAGCAGCTTTTCCCGCTTTGAGGCAAGCTCCTACGAGCAGTACTTC. The chain uses TRBV7-8 and TRBJ2-7, with D hard to call. Trimming cost V 3 bases and J 0 bases, with 18 bases left between them. CDR3 size: 17 residues. Germline loops: CDR1 SGHVS, CDR2 FQNEAQ. Supplemented by reference TRBV7-8 and TRBJ2-7, the full variable domain reads GAGVSQSPRYKVAKRGQDVALRCDPISGHVSLFWYQQALGQGPEFLTYFQNEAQLDKSGLPSDRFFAERPEGSVSTLKIQRTQQEDSAVYLCASSFSRFEASSYEQYFGPGTRLTVT.

The genes are TRBV2 and TRBJ1-3; D is perhaps TRBD1 (5 bases). V was shortened by 4 bases and J by 0 bases, with 10 bases between the two germline ends. This CDR3 is 15 amino acids long. Germline V CDR1 and CDR2: SNHLY, FYNNEI. The CDR3, as DNA: TGTGCCAGCAGTGTTGGACAAAGCTCTGGAAACACCATATATTTT. Translated, it gives CASSVGQSSGNTIYF. Full variable domain (remainder filled in from reference TRBV2 and TRBJ1-3): EPEVTQTPSHQVTQMGQEVILRCVPISNHLYFYWYRQILGQKVEFLVSFYNNEISEKSEIFDDQFSVERPDGSNFTLKIRSTKLEDSAMYFCASSVGQSSGNTIYFGEGSWLTVV.

The genes are TRBV5-6 and TRBJ2-7; 9 bases line up with TRBD1. Germline CDR1 reads SGHDT; CDR2 reads YYEEEE. Unmatched junction bases numbered 7, after V lost 0 bases and J lost 3 bases. This CDR3 contains 16 residues. As DNA, the CDR3 is TGTGCCAGCAGCTTGGAGGGGACAGGGAGTCTCTACGAGCAGTACTTC. Translated, it gives CASSLEGTGSLYEQYF.

This chain joins TRBV5-5 and TRBJ1-1, with D unclear. In germline, CDR1 is SGHKS, CDR2 YYEKEE (reference sequence). The length of the CDR3 is 13 residues. V was clipped by 7 bases and J by 1 base, with 11 bases between them. CDR3 sequence reads: CASQWEGNTEAFF. The CDR3 DNA sequence: TGTGCCAGCCAGTGGGAGGGGAACACTGAAGCTTTCTTT. Filled out from reference TRBV5-5 and TRBJ1-1, the complete variable domain reads DAGVTQSPTHLIKTRGQQVTLRCSPISGHKSVSWYQQVLGQGPQFIFQYYEKEERGRGNFPDRFSARQFPNYSSELNVNALLLGDSALYLCASQWEGNTEAFFGQGTRLTVV.

V usage is TRBV5-8 and J usage is TRBJ1-5, with D perhaps TRBD1 (5 bases). The V and J ends lost 5 bases and 1 base respectively, with 16 bases between them. The CDR3 contains 16 residues. Germline V gives CDR1 SGHTS, CDR2 YDEGEE. The CDR3 nucleotides are TGTGCCAGCAGGGGGGGAGGGGCCCCGAGCAATCAGCCCCAGCATTTT. Amino acids: CASRGGGAPSNQPQHF.

Written as DNA, the CDR3 is TGTGCCAGCAGCATAGGGACTTTTGACGAGCAGTACTTC. It is translated as CASSIGTFDEQYF. V is TRBV9 and J is TRBJ2-7, with D possibly TRBD2 on 6 matching bases. CDR1 and CDR2 from the germline V gene are SGDLS and YYNGEE. The V and J ends lost 4 bases and 5 bases respectively, with 13 bases between them. The CDR3 sequence is 13 residues long. Combining the CDR3 with reference TRBV9 and TRBJ2-7 gives the whole variable domain DSGVTQTPKHLITATGQRVTLRCSPRSGDLSVYWYQQSLDQGLQFLIQYYNGEERAKGNILERFSAQQFPDLHSELNLSSLELGDSALYFCASSIGTFDEQYFGPGTRLTVT.

This clone appeared a few times. This chain connects TRBV14 to TRBJ1-1; tentatively, D is TRBD1 (5 bases). CDR3 length equals 14 residues. Germline V gives CDR1 SGHDN, CDR2 FVKESK. V was trimmed by 1 base and J by 4 bases, leaving 10 bases between them. The CDR3 DNA follows: TGTGCCAGCAGCCAAGTTTACGGGGGCACTGAAGCTTTCTTT. This sequence encodes CASSQVYGGTEAFF.

As DNA, the CDR3 is TGTGCCAGCAGCCCAAAAGAGACCCAGTACTTC. Amino acid sequence: CASSPKETQYF. This chain links TRBV2 with TRBJ2-5, with D unclear. V shed 6 bases and J shed 3 bases, with 5 bases lying between them. The CDR3 is made up of 11 amino acids. Per the germline V gene, CDR1 is SNHLY and CDR2 is FYNNEI.

CDR3 sequence (DNA): TGTGCCAGCAGCTTGCAGAGGGTCAAAACTAACTATGGCTACACCTTC. It encodes CASSLQRVKTNYGYTF. V gene TRBV5-8 combines with J gene TRBJ1-2; D gene ambiguous. V was clipped by 1 base and J by 0 bases, with 13 bases between them. Looked up from germline, CDR1 is SGHTS and CDR2 is YDEGEE. The CDR3 sequence is 16 residues long. The variable domain in full, with the rest retrieved from reference TRBV5-8 and TRBJ1-2, is EAGVTQSPTHLIKTRGQQATLRCSPISGHTSVYWYQQALGLGLQFLLWYDEGEERNRGNFPPRFSGRQFPNYSSELNVNALELEDSALYLCASSLQRVKTNYGYTFGSGTRLTVV.

The genes are TRBV30 and TRBJ1-2, with 7 bases that match TRBD1. The CDR3 length is 14 residues. V was pared by 5 bases and J by 7 bases, with 13 bases of the junction left unmatched. The V gene's germline CDR1 is GTSNPN and CDR2 SVGIG (reference sequence). For the CDR3, the DNA is TGTGCCTGGTCCCGTGGCAGGGGGGAAAGTGGCTACACCTTC. Protein sequence: CAWSRGRGESGYTF.

The V gene is TRBV6-5, the J gene TRBJ1-2; the match to TRBD1 covers 9 bases. CDR3 size: 15 residues. The V gene's germline CDR1 is MNHEY and CDR2 SVGAGI. Germline trimming cut 5 bases from V and 8 bases from J; bases unmatched to any gene: 12. CDR3 bases: TGTGCCAGCAGTCCGACCATACAGGGGGCGCAAGGCTACACCTTC. It yields the protein CASSPTIQGAQGYTF.

The V gene is TRBV6-5, the J gene TRBJ1-5; TRBD1 aligns across 9 bases. In germline, CDR1 is MNHEY, CDR2 SVGAGI. The CDR3 runs to 14 residues. Losses at the gene ends were 7 bases for V and 3 bases for J; bases not matched to a gene: 4. The CDR3 DNA is TGTGCCAGCAAAAGACAGGGGGACAATCAGCCCCAGCATTTT. It codes for CASKRQGDNQPQHF.

The chain combines TRBV13 with TRBJ2-1; D may be TRBD2 (5 bases). Between the trimmed V and J ends, which lost 3 bases and 7 bases, there was a span of 16 bases. Germline CDR1 is PRHDT and CDR2 is FYEKMQ (reference sequence). This CDR3 is 15 amino acids long. This CDR3 is CASSFPGSGKNEQFF. The CDR3 DNA sequence: TGTGCCAGCAGCTTTCCTGGGAGTGGAAAAAATGAGCAGTTCTTC.